One sample yielded the 20 T cell receptor beta chains listed below, sequenced in a study of blood T cell repertoires in COVID-19. Profiled with immunoSEQ multiplex PCR; TCRdb holds only in-frame clones, not every one. The table includes 100,000 to 120,000 clones, about 72% detected once. Sequencing was carried out using peripheral blood. These receptors were collected from a woman aged 55-69 years with acute or convalescent COVID-19.

This clone was counted between two and nine times. This chain joins TRBV9 and TRBJ2-5; D is perhaps TRBD1 (6 bases). The V gene's germline CDR1 is SGDLS and CDR2 YYNGEE. V lost 6 bases and J lost 1, with 13 bases in between. This CDR3 region has 14 residues. The CDR3 DNA reads TGTGCCAGCACCCTAGGGGGAGTCCAAGAGACCCAGTACTTC. This encodes CASTLGGVQETQYF.

This clone was counted between two and nine times. The genes are TRBV19 and TRBJ1-5; weak D call: TRBD1 (5 bases). This CDR3 contains 15 residues. The V end lost 1 base, the J end lost 2 bases, and 9 bases lay between the germline ends. Germline-derived CDR1 and CDR2 are LNHDA and SQIVND (reference sequence). This CDR3 is CASSIGQTGNQPQHF. The CDR3 bases are TGTGCCAGTAGTATAGGACAGACGGGCAATCAGCCCCAGCATTTT. The variable domain in full, completed from reference TRBV19 and TRBJ1-5, reads DGGITQSPKYLFRKEGQNVTLSCEQNLNHDAMYWYRQDPGQGLRLIYYSQIVNDFQKGDIAEGYSVSREKKESFPLTVTSAQKNPTAFYLCASSIGQTGNQPQHFGDGTRLSIL.

V and J are TRBV3-1 (or the pseudogene TRBV3-2) and TRBJ2-5; 10 bases match TRBD2. The CDR3 has 17 residues. Germline trimming cut 1 base from V and 1 base from J; bases unmatched to any gene: 6. Germline-derived CDR1 and CDR2 are LGHDT and YNNKEL (reference sequence). The CDR3 loop reads CASSQGRPSGGQETQYF. CDR3 sequence (DNA): TGTGCCAGCAGCCAAGGCAGGCCTAGCGGGGGCCAAGAGACCCAGTACTTC.

The chain uses TRBV5-1 and TRBJ1-4; TRBD1 might be the D (6 bases). CDR3 length: 15 amino acids. Germline loops: CDR1 SGHRS, CDR2 YFSETQ. The ends were cut back, 4 bases at V and 5 bases at J, with 15 bases in the middle. CDR3 DNA sequence: TGCGCCAGCAGCCCTAGGGGGGGGAGCAATGAAAAACTGTTTTTT. This codes for CASSPRGGSNEKLFF. The variable domain in full, with the rest retrieved from reference TRBV5-1 and TRBJ1-4, is KAGVTQTPRYLIKTRGQQVTLSCSPISGHRSVSWYQQTPGQGLQFLFEYFSETQRNKGNFPGRFSGRQFSNSRSEMNVSTLELGDSALYLCASSPRGGSNEKLFFGSGTQLSVL.

The V and J genes are TRBV6-1 and TRBJ2-5; 15 bases line up with TRBD2. Unmatched junction bases numbered 8, after V lost 2 bases and J lost 4 bases. This CDR3 region has 18 residues. Germline V gives CDR1 MNHNS, CDR2 SASEGT. The CDR3 here is CASSERTSGGAGGETQYF. DNA for the CDR3: TGTGCCAGCAGTGAACGGACTAGCGGGGGGGCAGGAGGAGAGACCCAGTACTTC.

The chain is built from TRBV19 and TRBJ1-2; D unclear. The CDR3 length is 17 residues. In germline, CDR1 is LNHDA, CDR2 SQIVND (reference sequence). Trimming left V 2 bases short and J 0 bases short, with 16 bases between. As DNA, the CDR3 is TGTGCCAGTAGTATAATTACCCAGATAGCCACTAACTATGGCTACACCTTC. It encodes CASSIITQIATNYGYTF.

This chain joins TRBV25-1 and TRBJ2-3; weak D call: TRBD1 (6 bases). V was trimmed by 2 bases and J by 6 bases, leaving 9 bases between them. Germline values: CDR1 MGHDK, CDR2 SYGVNS. The CDR3 is made up of 13 amino acids. CDR3 in DNA: TGTGCCAGCAGTGAAACAGGGCCGGATACGCAGTATTTT. This sequence encodes CASSETGPDTQYF.

This rearrangement joins TRBV6-2 or TRBV6-3 to TRBJ2-3, with TRBD1 matching 7 bases. After removal of 6 bases from V and 10 bases from J, the junction contained 22 bases not matched to a gene. Germline assignment: CDR1 MNHEY and CDR2 SVGEGT. The CDR3 extends over 17 amino acids. CDR3 region: CASSVRTSTGVHGSQYF. CDR3 in DNA: TGTGCCAGCAGCGTCCGGACGTCCACAGGGGTACACGGATCGCAGTATTTT.

This chain connects TRBV6-2 or TRBV6-3 to TRBJ1-5; D possibly corresponds to TRBD1 (6 bases). The V gene lost 5 bases and the J gene lost 2 bases, with 28 bases spanning the gap. Germline-derived CDR1 and CDR2 are MNHEY and SVGEGT. The CDR3 runs to 20 residues. The chain's CDR3 is CASSNWGGPPTNRGNQPQHF. CDR3 in DNA: TGTGCCAGCAGTAACTGGGGGGGCCCCCCAACAAACAGGGGCAATCAGCCCCAGCATTTT.

The genes are TRBV27 and TRBJ1-5; D is perhaps TRBD1 (6 bases). The CDR3 runs 15 residues. In germline, CDR1 is MNHEY, CDR2 SMNVEV (reference sequence). With 5 bases removed from V and 2 bases from J, the gap between germline ends came to 13 bases. CDR3 in DNA: TGTGCCAGCAGTGTAGACAGGTTCGGCAATCAGCCCCAGCATTTT. Its protein product is CASSVDRFGNQPQHF.

The V call is TRBV19, the J call TRBJ2-7, with D perhaps TRBD1 (6 bases). V dropped 1 base and J dropped 3 bases, with 10 bases sitting between them. The V gene's germline CDR1 is LNHDA and CDR2 SQIVND (reference sequence). The CDR3 runs to 14 residues. CDR3 protein: CASSIAQGNYEQYF. Written as DNA, the CDR3 is TGTGCCAGTAGTATAGCCCAGGGGAACTACGAGCAGTACTTC. Using reference TRBV19 and TRBJ2-7 for the parts outside the CDR3, the full variable domain is DGGITQSPKYLFRKEGQNVTLSCEQNLNHDAMYWYRQDPGQGLRLIYYSQIVNDFQKGDIAEGYSVSREKKESFPLTVTSAQKNPTAFYLCASSIAQGNYEQYFGPGTRLTVT.

This clone came up a few times. This chain uses TRBV4-3 with TRBJ1-1, with D hard to call. The germline gives CDR1 LGHNA, CDR2 YSLEER. The CDR3 is made up of 17 amino acids. Trimming removed 4 bases at V and 5 bases at J, with 23 bases between. This CDR3 reads CASSPVKEMTGGTEAFF. DNA of the CDR3: TGCGCCAGCAGCCCCGTCAAAGAAATGACGGGAGGGACTGAAGCTTTCTTT.

This clone has a single count. The CDR3 loop reads CASSLADSAGVYGYTF. DNA of the CDR3: TGTGCCAGCAGCTTAGCGGACAGCGCAGGGGTTTATGGCTACACCTTC. The chain has TRBV7-8 and TRBJ1-2; D may be TRBD1 (6 bases). This CDR3 has 16 amino acids. V lost 0 bases to trimming and J lost 5 bases, with 16 bases between them. Germline V gene data show CDR1 as SGHVS and CDR2 as FQNEAQ. Full variable domain (remainder filled in from reference TRBV7-8 and TRBJ1-2): GAGVSQSPRYKVAKRGQDVALRCDPISGHVSLFWYQQALGQGPEFLTYFQNEAQLDKSGLPSDRFFAERPEGSVSTLKIQRTQQEDSAVYLCASSLADSAGVYGYTFGSGTRLTVV.

This clone was seen a single time. The rearrangement links TRBV6-1 to TRBJ2-3; 8 bases match TRBD1. J was trimmed by 4 bases and V by 2 bases; bases with no gene match: 8. The CDR3 consists of 16 residues. Germline CDR1 is MNHNS and CDR2 is SASEGT. This CDR3 reads CASSEQAYRGADTQYF. The CDR3 DNA sequence: TGTGCCAGCAGTGAACAAGCCTACAGGGGGGCAGATACGCAGTATTTT.

The V gene is TRBV19, the J gene TRBJ1-1; D not certain. CDR3 length: 12 residues. Germline-derived CDR1 and CDR2 are LNHDA and SQIVND (reference sequence). Trimming cost V 6 bases and J 3 bases, with 8 bases left between them. The CDR3 spells CASRSEYTEAFF. The CDR3 DNA sequence: TGTGCCAGTAGATCGGAGTACACTGAAGCTTTCTTT.

The genes are TRBV6-5 and TRBJ1-1, with TRBD1 identical over 7 bases. Germline CDR1 reads MNHEY; CDR2 reads SVGAGI. This CDR3 has 14 residues. The ends lost 6 bases at V and 1 base at J; junction bases unmatched: 5. The CDR3 bases are TGTGCCAGCAGGGGAAGGGGGCGGAACACTGAAGCTTTCTTT. Translating it yields CASRGRGRNTEAFF.

The chain has TRBV19 and TRBJ1-5; D uncertain. CDR1 and CDR2 from the germline V gene are LNHDA and SQIVND (reference sequence). V was pared by 7 bases and J by 7 bases, with 17 bases between. The CDR3 has 14 amino acids. CDR3 nucleotides: TGTGCCAGTACCTCCGGATTAGGGAGGCAGCCCCAGCATTTT. Translation gives CASTSGLGRQPQHF.

The CDR3 loop reads CASRAPGTGHEKLFF. The CDR3 DNA sequence: TGTGCCAGCAGAGCCCCGGGGACTGGTCATGAAAAACTGTTTTTT. V and J are TRBV6-5 and TRBJ1-4; a possible D gene is TRBD1 (5 bases). The CDR3 consists of 15 residues. Germline V CDR1 and CDR2: MNHEY, SVGAGI. The V gene lost 6 bases and the J gene lost 6 bases, with 17 bases spanning the gap.

This clone was found a few times. The chain has TRBV5-1 and TRBJ2-7, with 7 positions matching TRBD1. The V gene's germline CDR1 is SGHRS and CDR2 YFSETQ. The V and J ends lost 4 bases and 5 bases, in that order; junction bases with no gene match: 12. CDR3 length equals 15 residues. CDR3 protein: CASSSTFRGSHEQYF. In DNA form, the CDR3 reads TGCGCCAGCAGCAGCACCTTCAGGGGGTCCCACGAGCAGTACTTC. Together with reference TRBV5-1 and TRBJ2-7, the CDR3 gives the full variable domain: KAGVTQTPRYLIKTRGQQVTLSCSPISGHRSVSWYQQTPGQGLQFLFEYFSETQRNKGNFPGRFSGRQFSNSRSEMNVSTLELGDSALYLCASSSTFRGSHEQYFGPGTRLTVT.

This clone was observed a single time. The chain recombines TRBV9 with TRBJ2-5; the D is unclear. This CDR3 is 13 amino acids long. CDR1 and CDR2 (germline): SGDLS, YYNGEE. With 0 bases removed from V and 5 bases from J, the gap between germline ends came to 8 bases. This chain's CDR3 is CASSVGISETQYF. The CDR3 nucleotides read TGTGCCAGCAGCGTAGGTATTAGTGAGACCCAGTACTTC.